The 21 T cell receptor beta chains below come from one sample, sequenced in a study of T-cell memory formation after mild COVID-19. MiXCR, run by TCRdb on the 5' RACE reads, gives a single entry per CDR3 protein. Among fewer than 700,000 distinct CDR3 sequences listed, about 20% were seen once. Sequenced: PBMCs or a T cell subset sorted from them (not recorded which). The source is an adult woman who had mild COVID-19 (a few samples of this study predate the infection). Cell type and time point are not known.

This clonotype was counted only a few times. This chain joins TRBV20-1 and TRBJ2-3; perhaps TRBD1 as D (6 bases). This CDR3 spans 15 amino acids. In germline, CDR1 is DFQATT, CDR2 SNEGSKA (reference sequence). Trimming took 2 bases from V and 2 from J, leaving 14 bases between them. For the CDR3, the DNA is TGCAGTGCTAGAACCCGGGACACATACACAGATACGCAGTATTTT. This encodes CSARTRDTYTDTQYF.

The J gene is TRBJ2-1, the V gene TRBV27; 10 positions agree with TRBD2. The V gene end was trimmed by 3 bases and the J gene end by 6 bases; junction bases not matched to a gene: 5. The CDR3 is 15 amino acids. The germline V gene encodes CDR1 MNHEY and CDR2 SMNVEV (reference sequence). For the CDR3, the DNA is TGTGCCAGCAGTTTGGGAGCGGGGGGGTTCAATGAGCAGTTCTTC. This codes for CASSLGAGGFNEQFF.

This clonotype was counted a few times. J is TRBJ2-7 and V is TRBV4-2; TRBD2 might be the D (5 bases). V gave up 4 bases and J gave up 1 base, with 14 bases separating them. Germline lookup yields CDR1 LGHNA and CDR2 YNFKEQ. CDR3 length: 15 amino acids. The CDR3 is CASSREEGGSYEQYF. The DNA of the CDR3 is TGTGCCAGCAGCCGGGAAGAGGGCGGTTCCTACGAGCAGTACTTC.

This clonotype was counted a few times. The genes are TRBV11-3 and TRBJ2-1; TRBD2 matches 9 bases. This CDR3 comprises 15 residues. The germline gives CDR1 SGHNT, CDR2 YENEEA. The V and J ends lost 4 bases and 4 bases, in that order; junction bases with no gene match: 5. The CDR3 loop reads CASSSPLAGYNEQFF. DNA for the CDR3: TGTGCCAGCAGCTCACCCCTAGCGGGATACAATGAGCAGTTCTTC. Using reference TRBV11-3 and TRBJ2-1 for the parts outside the CDR3, the full variable domain is EAGVVQSPRYKIIEKKQPVAFWCNPISGHNTLYWYLQNLGQGPELLIRYENEEAVDDSQLPKDRFSAERLKGVDSTLKIQPAELGDSAVYLCASSSPLAGYNEQFFGPGTRLTVL.

This clonotype has a handful of counts. The genes are TRBV5-6 and TRBJ2-2, with 11 bases lining up with TRBD2. Germline-derived CDR1 and CDR2 are SGHDT and YYEEEE. V shed 5 bases and J 3 bases; nucleotides not matched to a gene: 21. The CDR3 consists of 21 residues. The CDR3 loop is CASRTHPFETSGIGDTGELFF. DNA for the CDR3: TGTGCCAGCAGAACCCACCCATTCGAGACTAGCGGGATCGGGGACACCGGGGAGCTGTTTTTT. The variable domain in full, completed from reference TRBV5-6 and TRBJ2-2, reads DAGVTQSPTHLIKTRGQQVTLRCSPKSGHDTVSWYQQALGQGPQFIFQYYEEEERQRGNFPDRFSGHQFPNYSSELNVNALLLGDSALYLCASRTHPFETSGIGDTGELFFGEGSRLTVL.

This clonotype was seen only a few times. The V call is TRBV4-2, the J call TRBJ2-5; D is possibly TRBD2 (5 bases). Germline V gene lookup returns CDR1 LGHNA and CDR2 YNFKEQ. This CDR3 region has 14 residues. The V and J ends lost 2 bases and 4 bases respectively, with 11 bases between them. This CDR3 reads CASSQTEGGETQYF. CDR3 nucleotides: TGTGCCAGCAGCCAAACAGAGGGTGGAGAGACCCAGTACTTC.

This clonotype occurred a few times. The CDR3 DNA follows: TGCAGCGCTGGGACTTCTTCCTACGAGCAGTACTTC. Its protein is CSAGTSSYEQYF. The V and J genes are TRBV29-1 and TRBJ2-7; weak D call: TRBD2 (6 bases). Germline CDR1 reads SQVTM; CDR2 reads ANQGSEA. Trimming removed 7 bases at V and 1 base at J, with 11 bases between. The CDR3 loop spans 12 amino acids.

This clonotype was observed a few times. This rearrangement joins TRBV2 to TRBJ2-3; D may be TRBD2 (7 bases). Germline V lookup: CDR1 SNHLY, CDR2 FYNNEI. The CDR3 consists of 15 residues. V lost 6 bases, J lost 2 bases, and 15 bases lay in between. CDR3 sequence reads: CASSGGPLITDTQYF. The CDR3 DNA is TGTGCCAGCAGCGGGGGGCCACTTATCACAGATACGCAGTATTTT.

The rearrangement joins TRBV5-1 to TRBJ2-1; weak D call: TRBD1 (6 bases). CDR1 and CDR2 (germline): SGHRS, YFSETQ. This CDR3 has 16 residues. V gave up 2 bases and J gave up 4 bases, with 16 bases separating them. This CDR3 is CASSLLGQLPYNEQFF. The DNA of the CDR3 is TGCGCCAGCAGCTTACTTGGACAGCTCCCTTACAATGAGCAGTTCTTC.

This clonotype was counted once. The genes are TRBV6-2 or TRBV6-3 and TRBJ2-1; 11 bases align to TRBD2. CDR3 length: 15 amino acids. V lost 6 bases, J lost 7 bases, and 8 bases stayed unmatched. The germline CDR1 and CDR2 sequences are MNHEY and SVGEGT. CDR3 DNA sequence: TGTGCCAGCAGAGCTACTAGCGGGAGTCTGAATGAGCAGTTCTTC. Translated: CASRATSGSLNEQFF.

CDR3 in amino acids: CASSIKSRGVTGELFF. The CDR3, as DNA: TGTGCCAGTAGTATAAAATCCAGGGGAGTAACCGGGGAGCTGTTTTTT. The chain uses TRBV19 and TRBJ2-2; the D gene is possibly TRBD1 (6 bases). The CDR3 has 16 amino acids. V shed 2 bases and J shed 5 bases, with 15 bases lying between them. The V gene's germline CDR1 is LNHDA and CDR2 SQIVND (reference sequence).

The table lists this clonotype with a few counts. The CDR3 DNA reads TGTGCCAGCAGGGGACGTACCTACACCTTC. This sequence encodes CASRGRTYTF. The genes are TRBV6-5 and TRBJ1-2; a weak D match, TRBD1 (5 bases). The CDR3 is 10 residues long. CDR1 and CDR2 from the germline V gene are MNHEY and SVGAGI. Trimming pared 6 bases from V and 10 bases from J, leaving 9 bases between.

This clonotype was detected a few times. J is TRBJ2-3 and V is TRBV24-1; 13 nucleotides line up with TRBD2. The CDR3 runs to 18 residues. With V trimmed by 3 bases and J by 5 bases, 10 bases remained unmatched. Germline-derived CDR1 and CDR2 are KGHDR and SFDVKD. CDR3 in amino acids: CATSDPRGLAGDRDTQYF. CDR3 nucleotides: TGTGCCACCAGTGATCCCCGCGGACTAGCGGGAGATCGAGATACGCAGTATTTT.

This clonotype was counted only a few times. This sequence joins TRBV6-4 and TRBJ2-1, with TRBD2 identical over 12 bases. J lost 8 bases, V lost 3 bases, and 5 bases had no gene match. Per the germline V gene, CDR1 is MRHNA and CDR2 is SNTAGT. This CDR3 region has 15 residues. CDR3 bases: TGTGCCAGCAGTGAGACTAGCGGGAGAAAGTATGAGCAGTTCTTC. Translating gives CASSETSGRKYEQFF.

This clonotype was counted at least ten times. The chain links TRBV4-1 to TRBJ2-2; 11 nucleotides agree with TRBD2. Germline assignment: CDR1 MGHRA and CDR2 YSYEKL. V trimming: 2 bases; J trimming: 4 bases; junction bases outside the gene matches: 18. The CDR3 contains 21 residues. CDR3 in amino acids: CASSQTWGPGLAAGPTGELFF. The CDR3 bases are TGCGCCAGCAGCCAAACATGGGGGCCGGGACTAGCGGCGGGACCCACCGGGGAGCTGTTTTTT.

This clonotype came up a few times. V usage is TRBV6-2 or TRBV6-3 and J usage is TRBJ1-5, with a possible D match to TRBD1 (5 bases). V was trimmed by 0 bases and J by 4 bases, leaving 13 bases between them. The CDR3 spans 16 residues. Germline V lookup: CDR1 MNHEY, CDR2 SVGEGT. The CDR3 DNA follows: TGTGCCAGCAGTTACTCGAATTGGGACGGGAATCAGCCCCAGCATTTT. This codes for CASSYSNWDGNQPQHF.

The sample holds a few counts of this clonotype. The DNA for the CDR3 is TGTGCCAGCTCCAACCGGGACAGAAATTCACCCCTCCACTTT. Translation: CASSNRDRNSPLHF. This chain joins TRBV18 and TRBJ1-6; 7 positions agree with TRBD1. Trimming removed 6 bases from V and 7 bases from J; junction bases left unmatched: 6. Germline CDR1 is KGHSH and CDR2 is LQKENI. The CDR3 covers 14 residues.

This clonotype has only a few counts. The chain has TRBV19 and TRBJ2-1; D unresolved. V was pared by 2 bases and J by 2 bases, with 13 bases between. Germline CDR1 reads LNHDA; CDR2 reads SQIVND (reference sequence). This CDR3 is 16 amino acids long. CDR3 coding DNA: TGTGCCAGTAGTATAAAAGACGTCGCCCCCTACAATGAGCAGTTCTTC. It is translated as CASSIKDVAPYNEQFF.

The chain is built from TRBV5-4 and TRBJ2-5; D perhaps matches TRBD2 (6 bases). Germline V gene lookup returns CDR1 SGHNT and CDR2 YYREEE (reference sequence). The CDR3 contains 14 residues. Between the trimmed V and J ends, which lost 7 bases and 0 bases, there was a span of 13 bases. CDR3 in DNA: TGTGCCAGCCACCAGGGACTTTACCAAGAGACCCAGTACTTC. Residues: CASHQGLYQETQYF.

This clonotype has only a few counts. The chain carries TRBV5-1 and TRBJ2-1; D is possibly TRBD1 (6 bases). V shed 3 bases and J shed 4 bases, with 11 bases lying between them. The germline V gene has CDR1 SGHRS and CDR2 YFSETQ. The CDR3 runs to 14 residues. The CDR3 DNA reads TGCGCCAGCAGCTACGGACAGTCTTACAATGAGCAGTTCTTC. Translating it yields CASSYGQSYNEQFF.

The gene calls are TRBV6-5 and TRBJ1-6; D unresolved. Trimming cost V 0 bases and J 8 bases, with 14 bases left between them. This CDR3 region has 16 residues. Germline assignment: CDR1 MNHEY and CDR2 SVGAGI. The chain's CDR3 is CASSYSIAGNDSPLHF. In DNA form, the CDR3 reads TGTGCCAGCAGTTACTCGATTGCAGGAAACGATTCACCCCTCCACTTT.